The entry below gives a single T cell receptor beta chain sequence along with its context. Its target is unknown. Repertoires were generated with immunoSEQ multiplex PCR, while TCRdb's copy carries only in-frame clones and drops some. The sample lists roughly 150,000 clones; around 87% were seen once. This sample is drawn from a study of T cell responses to AZD1222 COVID-19 vaccine. Study observations and caveats: The number of AZD1222 recipients seropositive at baseline was only five to seven. Close to half of all spike-specific TCRs reportedly target regions of the variants that are unmutated. Receipt of two AZD1222 doses was followed by a rise in Spike-specific TCR breadth and depth. Most donors were white British and more were female, and clonal diversity was possibly underestimated.

V trimming: 8 bases; J trimming: 0 bases; junction bases outside the gene matches: 4. The CDR3 has 14 residues. The germline V gene encodes CDR1 MDHEN and CDR2 SYDVKM. Source: peripheral blood, taken 28 days after the second AZD1222 dose. The receptor comes from an adult who received the AZD1222 COVID-19 vaccine. V usage is TRBV28 and J usage is TRBJ1-5, with 7 bases identical to TRBD1. This chain's CDR3 is CASLGGNSNQPQHF. The CDR3 DNA follows: TGTGCCAGCCTAGGGGGCAATAGCAATCAGCCCCAGCATTTT. Full variable domain (remainder filled in from reference TRBV28 and TRBJ1-5): DVKVTQSSRYLVKRTGEKVFLECVQDMDHENMFWYRQDPGLGLRLIYFSYDVKMKEKGDIPEGYSVSREKKERFSLILESASTNQTSMYLCASLGGNSNQPQHFGDGTRLSIL.